The 23 T cell receptor beta chains in this list originate from one sample, sequenced in a study of Graves' ophthalmopathy and Graves' hyperthyroidism. RNA transcripts served as template for amplifying TCR beta CDR3 sequences. HTBI primers were used in a first-round RT-PCR, which preceded a second-round multiplex PCR. A single record per CDR3 protein comes from TCRdb applying MiXCR to the multiplex PCR reads. Counted here are around 1,200,000 distinct CDR3 sequences, 35% to 45% occurring once; the ten biggest clones make up roughly 10%. Sequencing was carried out using peripheral blood or thyroid tissue (not recorded which). Receptors originate from an adult man with Graves' hyperthyroidism.

This clonotype was observed a few times. The chain employs TRBV6-5 and TRBJ1-1; 7 bases are a match to TRBD1. The CDR3 contains 15 residues. Germline CDR1 reads MNHEY; CDR2 reads SVGAGI. V trimming: 0 bases; J trimming: 4 bases; junction bases outside the gene matches: 5. CDR3 sequence (DNA): TGTGCCAGCAGTTACTCAGGGGGCGGGCTCACTGAAGCTTTCTTT. Encoded protein: CASSYSGGGLTEAFF.

This sequence joins TRBV7-9 and TRBJ1-5; D uncertain. CDR1 SEHNR and CDR2 FQNEAQ come from the germline V gene (reference sequence). The CDR3 runs 12 residues. The ends were cut back, 0 bases at V and 7 bases at J, with 4 bases in the middle. The CDR3 nucleotides read TGTGCCAGCAGCTTAGCCCAGCAGCCCCAGCATTTT. This sequence encodes CASSLAQQPQHF.

This clonotype was seen many times. The chain recombines TRBV20-1 with TRBJ1-1, with 8 bases aligning to TRBD1. Germline CDR1 and CDR2: DFQATT and SNEGSKA (reference sequence). The CDR3 totals 14 residues. With V trimmed by 4 bases and J by 3 bases, 7 bases remained unmatched. CDR3 residues: CSATNTRGHTEAFF. The CDR3 DNA is TGCAGTGCTACGAACACCAGGGGGCACACTGAAGCTTTCTTT.

This clonotype appeared once. The rearrangement uses TRBV10-3 and TRBJ1-5; 8 nucleotides line up with TRBD1. J was trimmed by 7 bases and V by 10 bases; bases with no gene match: 12. CDR3 length equals 14 residues. The V gene's germline CDR1 is ENHRY and CDR2 SYGVKD. The CDR3 bases are TGTGCCAGCAGGTATGCAGGGGGCGGCCAGCCCCAGCATTTT. This translates into CASRYAGGGQPQHF.

As to this clonotype: With a much larger clone just one base away, this may be a read error. The rearrangement uses TRBV20-1 and TRBJ1-1; a weak D match, TRBD1 (5 bases). CDR3 length: 14 residues. With 0 bases removed from V and 0 bases from J, the gap between germline ends came to 8 bases. The germline V gene encodes CDR1 DFQATT and CDR2 SNEGSKA (reference sequence). CDR3 amino acids: CSARDGRVNTEAFF. The DNA for the CDR3 is TGCAGTGCTAGAGATGGCAGGGTGAACACTGAAGCTTTCTTT.

This chain joins TRBV25-1 and TRBJ1-2, with D tentatively TRBD1 (6 bases). V dropped 6 bases and J dropped 5 bases, with 22 bases sitting between them. The CDR3 has 16 amino acids. Germline V gene lookup returns CDR1 MGHDK and CDR2 SYGVNS. The CDR3 protein is CASSDRMGAQEYGYTF. CDR3 nucleotides: TGTGCCAGCAGCGACCGTATGGGGGCTCAAGAGTATGGCTACACCTTC.

The chain employs TRBV25-1 and TRBJ1-2; no clear D. In germline, CDR1 is MGHDK, CDR2 SYGVNS. The V end was cut by 2 bases, the J end by 0 bases, with 19 bases between. The CDR3 has 18 residues. CDR3 DNA sequence: TGTGCCAGCAGTGAAGCGAGGGCAGGAGGAAGAGCTAACTATGGCTACACCTTC. The encoded protein is CASSEARAGGRANYGYTF.

This clonotype was seen many times. This sequence joins TRBV20-1 and TRBJ2-7, with TRBD1 matching 12 bases. The CDR3 has 14 residues. The V gene's germline CDR1 is DFQATT and CDR2 SNEGSKA (reference sequence). Germline trimming cut 7 bases from V and 0 bases from J; bases unmatched to any gene: 4. The CDR3 sequence: CSGDRGHSSYEQYF. CDR3 bases: TGCAGTGGGGACAGGGGGCATAGCTCCTACGAGCAGTACTTC.

The sample holds many counts of this clonotype. The chain links TRBV2 to TRBJ1-5, with a tentative D call TRBD1 (5 bases). V lost 7 bases, J lost 3 bases, and 16 bases lay in between. The CDR3 totals 15 residues. Looked up from germline, CDR1 is SNHLY and CDR2 is FYNNEI. CDR3 sequence: CASTLEGSHNQPQHF. The CDR3 DNA follows: TGTGCCAGCACCCTTGAGGGGTCTCACAATCAGCCCCAGCATTTT. The full variable domain, completed using reference TRBV2 and TRBJ1-5, is EPEVTQTPSHQVTQMGQEVILRCVPISNHLYFYWYRQILGQKVEFLVSFYNNEISEKSEIFDDQFSVERPDGSNFTLKIRSTKLEDSAMYFCASTLEGSHNQPQHFGDGTRLSIL.

This clonotype came up many times. This chain uses TRBV9 with TRBJ1-3, with TRBD1 identical over 8 bases. CDR3 length: 17 residues. The germline V gene encodes CDR1 SGDLS and CDR2 YYNGEE. With V trimmed by 2 bases and J by 3 bases, 10 bases remained unmatched. CDR3 bases: TGTGCCAGCAGCGTGGATGTCAGGGGGCTTAATGGAAACACCATATATTTT. Protein product: CASSVDVRGLNGNTIYF.

V and J are TRBV7-2 and TRBJ2-7; 9 bases fit TRBD1. The germline V gene encodes CDR1 SGHTA and CDR2 FQGNSA. J was trimmed by 3 bases and V by 6 bases; bases with no gene match: 12. This CDR3 region has 16 residues. Here the CDR3 DNA reads TGTGCCAGCAGTCTAGACAGGGGGGACAGGAACTACGAGCAGTACTTC. Its translation: CASSLDRGDRNYEQYF.

This chain joins TRBV20-1 and TRBJ2-5; D perhaps matches TRBD1 (6 bases). Trimming stripped 2 bases from V and 2 bases from J, with 15 bases between. CDR1 is DFQATT, CDR2 SNEGSKA, per germline (reference sequence). This CDR3 contains 15 residues. The CDR3 DNA is TGCAGTGCTAGACCTTCAGAGGGGGTACAAGAGACCCAGTACTTC. Its protein product is CSARPSEGVQETQYF.

This clonotype came up many times. This chain links TRBV7-9 with TRBJ1-1, with a tentative D call TRBD1 (6 bases). The germline V gene encodes CDR1 SEHNR and CDR2 FQNEAQ (reference sequence). The CDR3 is 15 amino acids. The germline V and J ends were trimmed by 6 bases and 10 bases, with 24 bases remaining between them. This CDR3 reads CASRSRQDGTRGAFF. Here the CDR3 DNA reads TGTGCCAGCAGGTCGCGACAGGACGGGACCCGGGGAGCTTTCTTT.

This clonotype showed up many times. V usage is TRBV20-1 and J usage is TRBJ1-2; tentative D call: TRBD1 (6 bases). The CDR3 has 14 amino acids. V was clipped by 6 bases and J by 3 bases, with 17 bases between them. The germline gives CDR1 DFQATT, CDR2 SNEGSKA (reference sequence). The CDR3 loop is CSASPRGAHYGYTF. CDR3 sequence (DNA): TGCAGTGCCAGCCCTCGGGGGGCCCACTATGGCTACACCTTC.

This clonotype has a count of ten or more. This chain uses TRBV2 with TRBJ1-2; the D gene is possibly TRBD1 (6 bases). The germline V and J ends were trimmed by 10 bases and 5 bases, with 20 bases remaining between them. The CDR3 runs 14 residues. Germline CDR1 reads SNHLY; CDR2 reads FYNNEI. CDR3 sequence (DNA): TGTGCCACGAAGACAGGACGTTTGGGTTATGGCTACACCTTC. Translation: CATKTGRLGYGYTF.

This clonotype was seen many times. The chain is built from TRBV19 and TRBJ1-5, with a tentative D call TRBD1 (5 bases). V lost 8 bases and J lost 4, with 15 bases in between. CDR1 is LNHDA and CDR2 is SQIVND in the germline V gene (reference sequence). There are 14 residues in the CDR3. The CDR3 DNA reads TGTGCCAGTGAACCGGGGCTTTGGAATCAGCCCCAGCATTTT. This sequence encodes CASEPGLWNQPQHF.

The chain uses TRBV28 and TRBJ2-7; 10 bases match TRBD1. The germline gives CDR1 MDHEN, CDR2 SYDVKM. Losses at the gene ends were 10 bases for V and 6 bases for J; bases not matched to a gene: 6. This CDR3 has 12 amino acids. The CDR3: CATDRGLGEQYF. The CDR3 DNA sequence: TGTGCCACCGACAGGGGGCTTGGCGAGCAGTACTTC.

This clonotype was detected ten times or more. The chain uses TRBV7-8 and TRBJ2-2, with TRBD1 matching 8 bases. With V trimmed by 1 base and J by 4 bases, 2 bases remained unmatched. Per the germline V gene, CDR1 is SGHVS and CDR2 is FQNEAQ. CDR3 length: 15 amino acids. The CDR3: CASSLGTGFTGELFF. The CDR3 nucleotides are TGTGCCAGCAGCTTAGGGACAGGGTTCACCGGGGAGCTGTTTTTT. The variable domain in full, with the rest retrieved from reference TRBV7-8 and TRBJ2-2, is GAGVSQSPRYKVAKRGQDVALRCDPISGHVSLFWYQQALGQGPEFLTYFQNEAQLDKSGLPSDRFFAERPEGSVSTLKIQRTQQEDSAVYLCASSLGTGFTGELFFGEGSRLTVL.

The CDR3 DNA sequence: TGTGCCAGCGTAGGAGGGTTCAGTGGCTATGGCTACACCTTC. Protein product: CASVGGFSGYGYTF. The chain uses TRBV2 and TRBJ1-2; D gene unclear. Trimming left V 8 bases short and J 4 bases short, with 17 bases between. The CDR3 is 14 residues long. The germline gives CDR1 SNHLY, CDR2 FYNNEI.

This clonotype came up a few times. CDR3 sequence reads: CASSLWGQGLYEQYF. CDR3 nucleotides: TGTGCCAGCAGCTTGTGGGGACAGGGTCTCTACGAGCAGTACTTC. The chain has TRBV5-6 and TRBJ2-7, with TRBD1 matching over 9 bases. Unmatched junction bases numbered 5, after V lost 1 base and J lost 3 bases. The CDR3 extends over 15 amino acids. Germline V CDR1 and CDR2: SGHDT, YYEEEE.

The chain joins TRBV12-3 or TRBV12-4 to TRBJ1-1, with TRBD1 identical over 11 bases. CDR3 length: 14 residues. The trim removed 6 bases at V and 11 bases at J, leaving 11 bases unmatched. CDR3 coding DNA: TGTGCCAGCAGCCAACCCGGACAGGGGGCGGGCGCTTTCTTT. It codes for CASSQPGQGAGAFF.

This clonotype was recorded a few times. The chain recombines TRBV9 with TRBJ1-4, with no clear D. In germline, CDR1 is SGDLS, CDR2 YYNGEE. The ends were cut back, 3 bases at V and 3 bases at J, with 12 bases in the middle. The CDR3 totals 15 residues. CDR3: CASSATPTANEKLFF. In DNA form, the CDR3 reads TGTGCCAGCAGCGCTACACCCACAGCTAATGAAAAACTGTTTTTT.

This clonotype appeared a few times. The rearrangement links TRBV20-1 to TRBJ1-6; D is possibly TRBD1 (6 bases). The germline gives CDR1 DFQATT, CDR2 SNEGSKA (reference sequence). The V end lost 1 base, the J end lost 1 base, and 14 bases lay between the germline ends. The CDR3 sequence is 17 residues long. CDR3 sequence (DNA): TGCAGTGCTAGAGGGGGGGGGGGCAGTTCCTATAATTCACCCCTCCACTTT. Protein product: CSARGGGGSSYNSPLHF.